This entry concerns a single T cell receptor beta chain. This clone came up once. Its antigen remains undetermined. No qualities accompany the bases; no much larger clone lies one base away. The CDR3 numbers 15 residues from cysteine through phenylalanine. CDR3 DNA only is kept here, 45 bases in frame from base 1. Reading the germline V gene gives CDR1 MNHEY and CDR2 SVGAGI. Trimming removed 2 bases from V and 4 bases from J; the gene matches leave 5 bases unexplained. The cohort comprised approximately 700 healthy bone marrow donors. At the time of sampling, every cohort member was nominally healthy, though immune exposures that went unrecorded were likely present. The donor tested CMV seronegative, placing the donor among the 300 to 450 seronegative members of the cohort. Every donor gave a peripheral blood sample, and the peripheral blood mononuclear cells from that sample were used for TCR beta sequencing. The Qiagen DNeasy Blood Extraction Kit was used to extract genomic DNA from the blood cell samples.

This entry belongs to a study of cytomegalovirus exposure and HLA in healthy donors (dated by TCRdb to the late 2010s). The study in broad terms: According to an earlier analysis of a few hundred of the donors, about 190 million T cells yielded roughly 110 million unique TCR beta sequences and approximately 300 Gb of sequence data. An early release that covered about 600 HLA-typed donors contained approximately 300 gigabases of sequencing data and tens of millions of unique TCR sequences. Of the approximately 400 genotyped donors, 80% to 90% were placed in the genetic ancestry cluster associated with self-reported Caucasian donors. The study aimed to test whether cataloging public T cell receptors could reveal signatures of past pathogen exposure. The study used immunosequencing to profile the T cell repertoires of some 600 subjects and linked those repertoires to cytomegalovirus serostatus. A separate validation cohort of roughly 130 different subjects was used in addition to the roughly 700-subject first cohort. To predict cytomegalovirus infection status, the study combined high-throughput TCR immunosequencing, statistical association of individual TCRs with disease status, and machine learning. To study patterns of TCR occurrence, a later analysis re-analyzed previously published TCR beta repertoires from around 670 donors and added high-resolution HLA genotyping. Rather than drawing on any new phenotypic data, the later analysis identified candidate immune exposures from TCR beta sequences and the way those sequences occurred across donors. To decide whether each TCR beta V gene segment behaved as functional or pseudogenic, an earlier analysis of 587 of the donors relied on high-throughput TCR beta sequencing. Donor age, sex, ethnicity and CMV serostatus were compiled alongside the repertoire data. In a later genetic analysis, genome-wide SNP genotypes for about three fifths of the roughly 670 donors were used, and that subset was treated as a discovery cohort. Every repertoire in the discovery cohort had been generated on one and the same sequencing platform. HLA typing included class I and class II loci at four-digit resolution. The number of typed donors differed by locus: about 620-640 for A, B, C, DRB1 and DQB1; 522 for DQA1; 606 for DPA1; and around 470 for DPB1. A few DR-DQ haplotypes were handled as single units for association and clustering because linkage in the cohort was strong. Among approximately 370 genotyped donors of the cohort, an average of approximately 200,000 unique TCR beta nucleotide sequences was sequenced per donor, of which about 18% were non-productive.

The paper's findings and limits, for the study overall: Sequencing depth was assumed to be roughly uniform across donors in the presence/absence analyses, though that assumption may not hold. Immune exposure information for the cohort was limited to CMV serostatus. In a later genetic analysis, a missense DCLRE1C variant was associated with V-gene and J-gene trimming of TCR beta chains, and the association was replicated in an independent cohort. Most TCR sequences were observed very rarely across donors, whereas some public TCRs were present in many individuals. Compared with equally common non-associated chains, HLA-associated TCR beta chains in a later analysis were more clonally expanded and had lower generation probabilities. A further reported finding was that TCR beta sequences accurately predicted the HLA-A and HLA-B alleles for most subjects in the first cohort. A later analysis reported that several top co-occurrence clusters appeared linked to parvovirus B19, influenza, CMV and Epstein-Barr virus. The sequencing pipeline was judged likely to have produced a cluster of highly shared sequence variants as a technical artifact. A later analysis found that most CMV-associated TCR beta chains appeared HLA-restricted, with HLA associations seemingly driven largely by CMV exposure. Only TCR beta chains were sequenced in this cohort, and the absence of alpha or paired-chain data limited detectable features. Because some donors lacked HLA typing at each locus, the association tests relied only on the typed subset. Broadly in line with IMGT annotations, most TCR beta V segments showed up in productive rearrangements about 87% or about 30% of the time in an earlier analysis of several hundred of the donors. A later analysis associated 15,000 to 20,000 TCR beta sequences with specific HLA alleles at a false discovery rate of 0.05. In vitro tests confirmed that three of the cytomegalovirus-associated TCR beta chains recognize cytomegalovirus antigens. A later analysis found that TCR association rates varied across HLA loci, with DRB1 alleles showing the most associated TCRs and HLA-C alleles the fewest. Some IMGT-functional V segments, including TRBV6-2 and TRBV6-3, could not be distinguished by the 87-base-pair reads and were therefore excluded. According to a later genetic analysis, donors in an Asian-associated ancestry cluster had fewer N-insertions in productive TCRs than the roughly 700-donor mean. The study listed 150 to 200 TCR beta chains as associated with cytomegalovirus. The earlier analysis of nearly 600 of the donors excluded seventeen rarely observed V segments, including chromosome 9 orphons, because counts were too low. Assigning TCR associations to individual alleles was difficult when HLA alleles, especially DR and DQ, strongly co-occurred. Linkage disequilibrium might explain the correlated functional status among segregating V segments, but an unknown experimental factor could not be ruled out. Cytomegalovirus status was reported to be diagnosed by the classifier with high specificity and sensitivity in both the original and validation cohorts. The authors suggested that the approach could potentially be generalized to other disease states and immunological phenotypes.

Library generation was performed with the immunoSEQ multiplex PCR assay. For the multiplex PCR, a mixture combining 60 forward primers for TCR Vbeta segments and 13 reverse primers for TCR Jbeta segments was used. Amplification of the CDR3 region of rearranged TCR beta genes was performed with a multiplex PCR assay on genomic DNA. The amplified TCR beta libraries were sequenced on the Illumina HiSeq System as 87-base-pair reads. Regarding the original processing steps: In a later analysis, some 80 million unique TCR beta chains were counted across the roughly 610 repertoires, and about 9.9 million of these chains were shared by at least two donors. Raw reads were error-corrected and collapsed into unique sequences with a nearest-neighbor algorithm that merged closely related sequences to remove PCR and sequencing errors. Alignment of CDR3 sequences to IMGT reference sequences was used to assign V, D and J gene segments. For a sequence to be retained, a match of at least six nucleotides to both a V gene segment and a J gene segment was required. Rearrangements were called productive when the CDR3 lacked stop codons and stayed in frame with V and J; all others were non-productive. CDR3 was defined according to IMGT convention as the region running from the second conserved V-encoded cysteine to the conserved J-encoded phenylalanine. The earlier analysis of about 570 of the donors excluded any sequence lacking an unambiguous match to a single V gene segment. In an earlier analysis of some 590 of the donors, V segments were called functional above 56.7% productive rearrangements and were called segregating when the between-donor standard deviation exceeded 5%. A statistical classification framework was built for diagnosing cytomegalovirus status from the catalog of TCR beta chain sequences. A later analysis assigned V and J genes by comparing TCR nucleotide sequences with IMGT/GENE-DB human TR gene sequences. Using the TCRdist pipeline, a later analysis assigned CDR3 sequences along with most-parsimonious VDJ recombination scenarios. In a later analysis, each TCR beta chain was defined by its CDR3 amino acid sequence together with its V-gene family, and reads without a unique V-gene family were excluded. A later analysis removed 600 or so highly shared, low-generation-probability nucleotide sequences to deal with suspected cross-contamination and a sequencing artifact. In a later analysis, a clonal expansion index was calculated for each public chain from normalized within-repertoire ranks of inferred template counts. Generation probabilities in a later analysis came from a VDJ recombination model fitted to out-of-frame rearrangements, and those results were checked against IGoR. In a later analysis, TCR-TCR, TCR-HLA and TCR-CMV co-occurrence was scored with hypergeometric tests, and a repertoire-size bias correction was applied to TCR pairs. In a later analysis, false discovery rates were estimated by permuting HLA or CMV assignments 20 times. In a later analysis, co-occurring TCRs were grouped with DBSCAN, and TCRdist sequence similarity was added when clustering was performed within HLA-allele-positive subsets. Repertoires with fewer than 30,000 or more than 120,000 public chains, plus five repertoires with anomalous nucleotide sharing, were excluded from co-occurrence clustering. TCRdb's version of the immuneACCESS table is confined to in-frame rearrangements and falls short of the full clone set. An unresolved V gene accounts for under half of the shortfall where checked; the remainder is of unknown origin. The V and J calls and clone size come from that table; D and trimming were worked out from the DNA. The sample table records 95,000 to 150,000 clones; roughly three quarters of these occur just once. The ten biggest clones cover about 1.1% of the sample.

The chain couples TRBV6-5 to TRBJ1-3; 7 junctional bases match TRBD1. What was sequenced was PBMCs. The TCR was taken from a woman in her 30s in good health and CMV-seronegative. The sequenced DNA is TGTGCCAGCAGTTACGACAGGGCGGCCGGAAACACCATATATTTT. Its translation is CASSYDRAAGNTIYF.